The next 29 T cell receptor beta chains were all read from a single sample in a study of cytomegalovirus exposure and HLA in healthy donors. PCR was performed using 60 Vbeta and 13 Jbeta primers. The data were produced by immunoSEQ multiplex PCR, yet TCRdb's version contains in-frame clones alone and is incomplete. The table shows roughly 120,000 clones, with 70% occurring only once. The source material was PBMCs. These receptors were obtained from a young man in good health and CMV-seropositive.

This chain joins TRBV30 and TRBJ1-2, with D possibly TRBD1 on 6 matching bases. Between the trimmed V and J ends, which lost 3 bases and 7 bases, there was a span of 27 bases. The germline V gene has CDR1 GTSNPN and CDR2 SVGIG (reference sequence). The CDR3 totals 17 residues. The CDR3 reads CAWRSLLDSLLHFGYTF. CDR3 DNA sequence: TGTGCCTGGAGGTCCCTCTTGGACAGTCTATTACACTTTGGCTACACCTTC.

This clone was detected only a few times. The chain links TRBV2 to TRBJ2-3, with TRBD2 matching 9 bases. Germline V gives CDR1 SNHLY, CDR2 FYNNEI. V was pared by 6 bases and J by 2 bases, with 9 bases of the junction left unmatched. This CDR3 has 16 residues. The chain's CDR3 is CASSVRAGGTTDTQYF. CDR3 sequence (DNA): TGTGCCAGCAGCGTTCGAGCGGGGGGTACCACAGATACGCAGTATTTT.

This clone has just a few counts. The CDR3 spells CASSPDLARYEQYF. The DNA of the CDR3 is TGCGCCAGCAGCCCCGACCTAGCAAGGTACGAGCAGTACTTC. The chain links TRBV4-1 to TRBJ2-7; the D gene is possibly TRBD2 (5 bases). The CDR3 has 14 residues. Trimming shortened V by 4 bases and J by 4 bases, and 14 bases separated the two germline ends. Germline CDR1 MGHRA, CDR2 YSYEKL.

This clone was observed a handful of times. The chain couples TRBV21-1 to TRBJ2-2; TRBD1, the table's D call, lacks a check against the DNA. TRBV21-1 is marked as a pseudogene. CDR3 size: 19 residues. The CDR3 protein is CASSKALRTDRGRTGELFF. CDR3 nucleotide sequence: TGTGCCAGCAGCAAAGCGCTAAGGACGGACAGGGGGCGGACCGGGGAGCTGTTTTTT.

The rearrangement joins TRBV19 to TRBJ1-2, with D uncertain. Germline V gene sequence: CDR1 LNHDA, CDR2 SQIVND (reference sequence). V was pared by 8 bases and J by 8 bases, with 15 bases between. The CDR3 has 12 amino acids. The CDR3 nucleotides read TGTGCCAGTCATACAGAGCTAAAGGGCTACACCTTC. The encoded protein is CASHTELKGYTF.

V and J are TRBV27 and TRBJ2-1; TRBD2 matches at 11 bases. Germline trimming cut 6 bases from V and 0 bases from J; bases unmatched to any gene: 4. The CDR3 consists of 16 residues. Per germline, CDR1 MNHEY and CDR2 SMNVEV (reference sequence). This chain's CDR3 is CASRSSGGSSYNEQFF. In DNA form, the CDR3 reads TGTGCCAGCAGATCTAGCGGGGGGAGCTCCTACAATGAGCAGTTCTTC.

The J gene is TRBJ2-3, the V gene TRBV28; D uncertain. CDR1 MDHEN and CDR2 SYDVKM come from the germline V gene. The V end lost 6 bases, the J end lost 0 bases, and 10 bases lay between the germline ends. This CDR3 region has 14 residues. The CDR3 coding sequence is TGTGCCAGCAGCCTAACGCGTAGCACAGATACGCAGTATTTT. Translated, it gives CASSLTRSTDTQYF.

V usage is TRBV11-2 and J usage is TRBJ1-1, with D maybe TRBD1 (5 bases). The CDR3 length is 13 residues. Germline V gives CDR1 SGHAT, CDR2 FQNNGV. The V end was cut by 2 bases, the J end by 5 bases, with 9 bases between. CDR3 sequence reads: CASSLRQNTEAFF. As DNA, the CDR3 is TGTGCCAGCAGCTTACGACAGAATACTGAAGCTTTCTTT.

The rearrangement joins TRBV5-1 to TRBJ2-4; TRBD1 aligns across 12 bases. Trimming removed 3 bases from V and 12 bases from J; junction bases left unmatched: 4. The CDR3 is 13 amino acids. The germline gives CDR1 SGHRS, CDR2 YFSETQ. This CDR3 is CASSSGQGAAQYF. CDR3 DNA sequence: TGCGCCAGCAGCTCGGGACAGGGGGCGGCTCAGTACTTC.

V and J are TRBV5-1 and TRBJ2-1; TRBD2 aligns across 12 bases. Germline-derived CDR1 and CDR2 are SGHRS and YFSETQ. The CDR3 extends over 16 amino acids. V was pared by 2 bases and J by 4 bases, with 4 bases of the junction left unmatched. CDR3 bases: TGCGCCAGCAGCTTTGCTAGCGGGGGGGCTTACAATGAGCAGTTCTTC. This codes for CASSFASGGAYNEQFF.

In this sample, this clone turned up a few times. The gene calls are TRBV6-6 and TRBJ1-2, with TRBD1 identical over 8 bases. Trimming cost V 0 bases and J 0 bases; bases outside gene matches: 3. Germline V gives CDR1 MNHNY, CDR2 SVGAGI (reference sequence). The CDR3 is made up of 16 amino acids. CDR3 bases: TGTGCCAGCAGTTACTCGGACAGGGACGCTAACTATGGCTACACCTTC. Translation gives CASSYSDRDANYGYTF.

The chain links TRBV5-1 to TRBJ2-3; 10 bases map to TRBD1. Germline CDR1 is SGHRS and CDR2 is YFSETQ. The CDR3 has 15 amino acids. V gave up 4 bases and J gave up 0 bases; unmatched junction bases: 2. The CDR3 coding sequence is TGCGCCAGCAGCGGGACAGGGGAGAGCACAGATACGCAGTATTTT. This encodes CASSGTGESTDTQYF.

J is TRBJ1-2 and V is TRBV7-8, with D possibly being TRBD1 (5 bases). The V end was cut by 1 base, the J end by 4 bases, with 19 bases between. The CDR3 totals 17 residues. Germline assignment: CDR1 SGHVS and CDR2 FQNEAQ. The CDR3 reads CASSLGQPGLAGYGYTF. The CDR3 bases are TGTGCCAGCAGCTTAGGACAACCGGGACTCGCTGGCTATGGCTACACCTTC.

V gene TRBV7-8 combines with J gene TRBJ1-3; unclear D gene. From germline, CDR1 is SGHVS and CDR2 FQNEAQ. The ends were cut back, 1 base at V and 4 bases at J, with 11 bases in the middle. The CDR3 totals 15 residues. The CDR3 is CASSLGRGPGNTIYF. The CDR3 DNA reads as TGTGCCAGCAGCTTAGGGCGGGGTCCCGGAAACACCATATATTTT. The full variable domain, its missing parts supplied by reference TRBV7-8 and TRBJ1-3, is GAGVSQSPRYKVAKRGQDVALRCDPISGHVSLFWYQQALGQGPEFLTYFQNEAQLDKSGLPSDRFFAERPEGSVSTLKIQRTQQEDSAVYLCASSLGRGPGNTIYFGEGSWLTVV.

The V call is TRBV30, the J call TRBJ1-2; D perhaps matches TRBD1 (5 bases). V gave up 1 base and J gave up 3 bases, with 9 bases separating them. Germline V CDR1 and CDR2: GTSNPN, SVGIG (reference sequence). The CDR3 consists of 13 residues. CDR3 in amino acids: CAWSGQRDYGYTF. CDR3 in DNA: TGTGCCTGGAGTGGACAGCGAGACTATGGCTACACCTTC. Supplemented by reference TRBV30 and TRBJ1-2, the full variable domain reads SQTIHQWPATLVQPVGSPLSLECTVEGTSNPNLYWYRQAAGRGLQLLFYSVGIGQISSEVPQNLSASRPQDRQFILSSKKLLLSDSGFYLCAWSGQRDYGYTFGSGTRLTVV.

The chain combines TRBV5-1 with TRBJ1-1; D remains unclear. Per the germline V gene, CDR1 is SGHRS and CDR2 is YFSETQ. The CDR3 covers 15 residues. Trimming stripped 0 bases from V and 2 bases from J, with 11 bases between. This chain's CDR3 is CASSLVGGGNTEAFF. For the CDR3, the DNA is TGCGCCAGCAGCTTGGTCGGTGGAGGAAACACTGAAGCTTTCTTT.

The chain links TRBV18 to TRBJ1-1; 11 nucleotides match TRBD1. CDR3 size: 15 residues. Germline CDR1 KGHSH, CDR2 LQKENI. With 5 bases clipped from V and 4 bases from J, the junction kept 6 bases outside the gene matches. The CDR3 DNA reads as TGTGCCAGCTCAGCCTCGGGACAGGGGGGCACTGAAGCTTTCTTT. Translation gives CASSASGQGGTEAFF.

The V and J genes are TRBV9 and TRBJ2-1; 7 nucleotides line up with TRBD2. The CDR3 has 15 amino acids. The V gene's germline CDR1 is SGDLS and CDR2 YYNGEE. The ends lost 0 bases at V and 4 bases at J; junction bases unmatched: 4. The CDR3 nucleotides are TGTGCCAGCAGCGTAGAGAGCGGGACTTACAATGAGCAGTTCTTC. It translates to CASSVESGTYNEQFF.

This chain uses TRBV29-1 with TRBJ1-5; 8 positions agree with TRBD1. The CDR3 totals 14 residues. From germline, CDR1 is SQVTM and CDR2 ANQGSEA. V was pared by 6 bases and J by 7 bases, with 11 bases of the junction left unmatched. The DNA for the CDR3 is TGCAGCGTGGAACAAGGACAGGGAGGACAGCCCCAGCATTTT. Amino acids: CSVEQGQGGQPQHF. The full variable domain, rest sourced from reference TRBV29-1 and TRBJ1-5, is SAVISQKPSRDICQRGTSLTIQCQVDSQVTMMFWYRQQPGQSLTLIATANQGSEATYESGFVIDKFPISRPNLTFSTLTVSNMSPEDSSIYLCSVEQGQGGQPQHFGDGTRLSIL.

V and J are TRBV7-9 and TRBJ2-4; 10 bases match TRBD2. V lost 1 base to trimming and J lost 10 bases; unmatched junction nucleotides: 10. Germline CDR1 reads SEHNR; CDR2 reads FQNEAQ (reference sequence). This CDR3 is 16 amino acids long. CDR3 DNA: TGTGCCAGCAGCTTAGGTCGGGAAAGCGGGGGGGCTATTCAGTACTTC. Residues: CASSLGRESGGAIQYF.

This clone was detected only a few times. The chain uses TRBV6-4 and TRBJ1-1; 7 positions match TRBD1. Germline V CDR1 and CDR2: MRHNA, SNTAGT. The CDR3 covers 13 residues. V lost 6 bases, J lost 4 bases, and 5 bases stayed unmatched. CDR3 loop: CASSMTGRTEAFF. CDR3 sequence (DNA): TGTGCCAGCAGCATGACAGGGCGCACTGAAGCTTTCTTT.

J is TRBJ1-2 and V is TRBV4-1; D is unresolved. V lost 0 bases to trimming and J lost 4 bases, with 12 bases between them. The CDR3 is 15 residues long. Germline-derived CDR1 and CDR2 are MGHRA and YSYEKL. The DNA of the CDR3 is TGCGCCAGCAGCCAAGATACGGTGAGATCCTATGGCTACACCTTC. Protein: CASSQDTVRSYGYTF.

The chain uses TRBV5-1 and TRBJ1-4, with a possible D match to TRBD1 (6 bases). The CDR3 covers 14 residues. Germline-derived CDR1 and CDR2 are SGHRS and YFSETQ. Trimming took off 2 bases at V and 7 bases at J, with 12 bases between the two ends. CDR3 bases: TGCGCCAGCAGCTTACAGGGCATTGGTGAAAAACTGTTTTTT. It translates to CASSLQGIGEKLFF.

The gene calls are TRBV28 and TRBJ2-7, with a possible D match to TRBD1 (7 bases). The CDR3 has 14 residues. Germline V gives CDR1 MDHEN, CDR2 SYDVKM. The ends were cut back, 7 bases at V and 4 bases at J, with 17 bases in the middle. The CDR3 DNA reads TGTGCCAGCATCTCAGGGGGACGGGGGTACGAGCAGTACTTC. Its protein is CASISGGRGYEQYF.

The rearrangement joins TRBV7-9 to TRBJ2-7; D may be TRBD2 (5 bases). The V end lost 5 bases, the J end lost 2 bases, and 10 bases lay between the germline ends. The CDR3 length is 13 residues. Germline CDR1 reads SEHNR; CDR2 reads FQNEAQ (reference sequence). The CDR3 sequence is CASSRGPTYEQYF. CDR3 nucleotides: TGTGCCAGCAGCCGCGGGCCGACCTACGAGCAGTACTTC.

This clone was observed a handful of times. The junction does not match germline at one end; this may be a read error. V and J are TRBV13 and TRBJ1-2; 8 bases fit TRBD1. The length of the CDR3 is 16 residues. Per germline, CDR1 PRHDT and CDR2 FYEKMQ (reference sequence). The DNA for the CDR3 is TGTGCCAGCAGCTCTAACGCAGGGGGCAATAACGATGGCTACACCTTC. Protein: CASSSNAGGNNDGYTF. Combining the CDR3 with reference TRBV13 and TRBJ1-2 gives the whole variable domain AAGVIQSPRHLIKEKRETATLKCYPIPRHDTVYWYQQGPGQDPQFLISFYEKMQSDKGSIPDRFSAQQFSDYHSELNMSSLELGDSALYFCASSSNAGGNNDGYTFGSGTRLTVV.

The rearrangement links TRBV4-1 to TRBJ2-7; D possibly corresponds to TRBD2 (7 bases). The V and J ends lost 4 bases and 7 bases respectively, with 23 bases between them. The germline gives CDR1 MGHRA, CDR2 YSYEKL. The CDR3 loop spans 16 amino acids. The DNA for the CDR3 is TGCGCCAGCAGCCGGATCGGGGGGCCCTTTACGGGGGAGCAGTACTTC. It codes for CASSRIGGPFTGEQYF.

Only one count was recorded for this clone. V usage is TRBV5-4 and J usage is TRBJ1-3, with D perhaps matching TRBD1 (6 bases). The CDR3 consists of 14 residues. Germline V gene lookup returns CDR1 SGHNT and CDR2 YYREEE (reference sequence). V lost 0 bases to trimming and J lost 9 bases, with 13 bases between them. Written as DNA, the CDR3 is TGTGCCAGCAGCTTGGAGGGGGGACTAAGCACCATATATTTT. Its translation is CASSLEGGLSTIYF.

The chain recombines TRBV28 with TRBJ1-1; 7 bases agree with TRBD1. Trimming cost V 3 bases and J 2 bases; bases outside gene matches: 6. This CDR3 is built from 15 residues. CDR1 is MDHEN and CDR2 is SYDVKM in the germline V gene. The chain's CDR3 is CASSFAGGRNTEAFF. In DNA form, the CDR3 reads TGTGCCAGCAGTTTCGCAGGGGGGAGAAACACTGAAGCTTTCTTT.